The 14 T cell receptor beta chains reported below all come from one sample, sequenced in a study of technical replicates of blood from several donors. Data came from immunoSEQ multiplex PCR; TCRdb stores just in-frame clones and leaves some out. Counted here are 55,000 to 85,000 clones, approximately 96% occurring once; the ten biggest clones make up approximately 0.2%. The sample taken for sequencing was T cells isolated from PBMCs. The receptors derive from a human donor in good health.

The V call is TRBV6-1, the J call TRBJ2-1, with 7 bases matching TRBD2. J was trimmed by 5 bases and V by 10 bases; bases with no gene match: 8. Germline values: CDR1 MNHNS, CDR2 SASEGT. The CDR3 consists of 13 residues. The CDR3 protein is CATRGVLNNEQFF. CDR3 nucleotides: TGTGCCACCCGGGGGGTCCTAAACAATGAGCAGTTCTTC.

This chain connects TRBV7-6 to TRBJ2-3, with 10 nucleotides matching TRBD2. The CDR3 loop spans 15 amino acids. The germline V gene has CDR1 SGHVS and CDR2 FNYEAQ. The junction had 0 bases not matched to a gene; V was cut back by 2 bases and J by 1 base. CDR3 region: CASSLLAGGTDTQYF. CDR3 sequence (DNA): TGTGCCAGCAGCTTACTAGCGGGGGGCACAGATACGCAGTATTTT.

This chain links TRBV5-1 with TRBJ1-1, with 7 nucleotides matching TRBD1. With 4 bases clipped from V and 4 bases from J, the junction kept 4 bases outside the gene matches. Germline-derived CDR1 and CDR2 are SGHRS and YFSETQ. The CDR3 extends over 13 amino acids. CDR3 nucleotide sequence: TGCGCCAGCAGCGGGGACAGATTCACTGAAGCTTTCTTT. It translates to CASSGDRFTEAFF.

This chain uses TRBV7-2 with TRBJ1-2; 8 bases are shared with TRBD1. Unmatched junction bases numbered 3, after V lost 5 bases and J lost 4 bases. The CDR3 length is 13 residues. The V gene's germline CDR1 is SGHTA and CDR2 FQGNSA. The CDR3 DNA reads as TGTGCCAGCAGCCCCGGACAGGGCTATGGCTACACCTTC. This encodes CASSPGQGYGYTF.

The gene calls are TRBV5-5 and TRBJ1-1; D might be TRBD1 (5 bases). The V and J ends lost 5 bases and 5 bases respectively, with 16 bases between them. The CDR3 is 14 amino acids. CDR1 is SGHKS, CDR2 YYEKEE, per germline (reference sequence). The CDR3 DNA reads as TGTGCCAGCAGAGACAGCACGGGTAAAACTGAAGCTTTCTTT. Translated, it gives CASRDSTGKTEAFF. The full variable domain, rest sourced from reference TRBV5-5 and TRBJ1-1, is DAGVTQSPTHLIKTRGQQVTLRCSPISGHKSVSWYQQVLGQGPQFIFQYYEKEERGRGNFPDRFSARQFPNYSSELNVNALLLGDSALYLCASRDSTGKTEAFFGQGTRLTVV.

J is TRBJ2-1 and V is TRBV28; the D gene is possibly TRBD1 (6 bases). The CDR3 has 11 amino acids. Germline CDR1 and CDR2: MDHEN and SYDVKM. The V end lost 9 bases, the J end lost 10 bases, and 13 bases lay between the germline ends. The CDR3 nucleotides read TGTGCCAGTACCAGGGGAAGGGAGCAGTTCTTC. Protein sequence: CASTRGREQFF.

The chain uses TRBV18 and TRBJ1-5, with D tentatively TRBD1 (6 bases). The germline V gene has CDR1 KGHSH and CDR2 LQKENI. V dropped 0 bases and J dropped 0 bases, with 12 bases sitting between them. The CDR3 totals 17 residues. CDR3 residues: CASSPPGRQASNQPQHF. DNA for the CDR3: TGTGCCAGCTCACCACCAGGGAGACAGGCTAGCAATCAGCCCCAGCATTTT.

V usage is TRBV10-1 and J usage is TRBJ2-7; 13 nucleotides line up with TRBD2. The CDR3 extends over 16 amino acids. The germline V gene has CDR1 WNHNN and CDR2 SYGVQD (reference sequence). V lost 8 bases, J lost 2 bases, and 9 bases stayed unmatched. The DNA of the CDR3 is TGCGCCAGCTGCCCTGGGACTAGCGGGAAAACCTACGAGCAGTACTTC. As protein: CASCPGTSGKTYEQYF.

The V call is TRBV18, the J call TRBJ1-4; D may be TRBD1 (5 bases). V was clipped by 5 bases and J by 8 bases, with 21 bases between them. The germline CDR1 and CDR2 sequences are KGHSH and LQKENI. This CDR3 spans 16 amino acids. CDR3 nucleotides: TGTGCCAGCTCAACAACCTCCCACGGGGGAAGAGAAAAACTGTTTTTT. This encodes CASSTTSHGGREKLFF. The full variable domain, completed using reference TRBV18 and TRBJ1-4, is NAGVMQNPRHLVRRRGQEARLRCSPMKGHSHVYWYRQLPEEGLKFMVYLQKENIIDESGMPKERFSAEFPKEGPSILRIQQVVRGDSAAYFCASSTTSHGGREKLFFGSGTQLSVL.

V is TRBV10-1 and J is TRBJ2-3; TRBD1 might be the D (5 bases). The germline gives CDR1 WNHNN, CDR2 SYGVQD (reference sequence). The CDR3 loop spans 13 amino acids. The germline V and J ends were trimmed by 8 bases and 10 bases, with 19 bases remaining between them. The CDR3 DNA is TGCGCCAGCGGACACATGGACCTCCGATCGCAGTATTTT. This encodes CASGHMDLRSQYF.

J is TRBJ2-3 and V is TRBV13; D might be TRBD1 (6 bases). The germline V gene has CDR1 PRHDT and CDR2 FYEKMQ (reference sequence). V was cut by 5 bases and J by 0 bases, with 12 bases left in between. This CDR3 has 15 amino acids. The CDR3: CASSPGQQSTDTQYF. The CDR3, as DNA: TGTGCCAGCAGCCCAGGACAGCAGAGCACAGATACGCAGTATTTT. The full variable domain, in which reference TRBV13 and TRBJ2-3 provide the parts outside the CDR3, is AAGVIQSPRHLIKEKRETATLKCYPIPRHDTVYWYQQGPGQDPQFLISFYEKMQSDKGSIPDRFSAQQFSDYHSELNMSSLELGDSALYFCASSPGQQSTDTQYFGPGTRLTVL.

The J gene is TRBJ1-1, the V gene TRBV11-2; 7 positions agree with TRBD1. The CDR3 is made up of 14 amino acids. Germline V gene sequence: CDR1 SGHAT, CDR2 FQNNGV. The trim removed 5 bases at V and 4 bases at J, leaving 7 bases unmatched. The CDR3 DNA sequence: TGTGCCAGCAGCGACACCAGGGGGGTCACTGAAGCTTTCTTT. It yields the protein CASSDTRGVTEAFF.

The chain joins TRBV12-1 to TRBJ1-4; the D call TRBD1 from the table was never checked on the DNA. TRBV12-1 is a pseudogene. This CDR3 contains 15 residues. The CDR3: CASSPWGTANEKLFF. The CDR3 DNA is TGTGCCAGCAGCCCTTGGGGGACAGCTAATGAAAAACTGTTTTTT.

The chain couples TRBV28 to TRBJ2-3; 10 bases are shared with TRBD2. CDR1 and CDR2 from the germline V gene are MDHEN and SYDVKM. The CDR3 consists of 18 residues. V was clipped by 1 base and J by 0 bases; unmatched bases: 7. The CDR3 here is CASSLFLAGAWSTDTQYF. For the CDR3, the DNA is TGTGCCAGCAGTTTATTCCTAGCGGGAGCGTGGAGCACAGATACGCAGTATTTT.